What follows is one T cell receptor beta chain and its context. This receptor's antigen is unknown. Base quality data are lacking; no much larger clone is found one base away. The donors were healthy, HIV-negative adults who had no recently reported acute infections or vaccinations. Every donor was a Caucasian adult residing in Nashville, Tennessee, USA. CD4+ T cells were enriched by magnetic negative selection, after which naive cells were positively selected on CD45RA and the negative fraction was taken as the memory subset. After blood collection by leukapheresis, PBMCs were isolated using Ficoll-Histopaque density gradient centrifugation and then cryopreserved in the vapor phase of liquid nitrogen. Purity and quantity of every magnetically sorted T cell population were checked by analytical flow cytometry. From each sorted fraction, genomic DNA was isolated and quantified by UV absorbance on a Nanodrop 2000c.

This sample stems from a study of shared clonotypes between healthy human individuals (dated by TCRdb to about 2020). With respect to the entire study: The cohort comprised two women and a few men aged 18 to 49 years. For each donor, three plates each were used for CD4 naive and CD4 memory, two plates were used for CD8 naive, and one plate was used for CD8 memory. To estimate repertoire size and how much clonotypes are shared between individuals, the study performed deep sequencing of blood TCR repertoires from five healthy adults. Libraries were prepared and TCR repertoires were sequenced by different laboratories using diverse techniques, in order to increase sequencing depth and limit assay-specific biases. Leukapheresis yielded between about 0.85 and 10 billion PBMCs per donor.

The CDR3 numbers 14 residues from cysteine through phenylalanine. The DNA shown is the 42-base CDR3, in frame from base 1. CDR1 and CDR2 are read off the germline V gene as SGHAT and FQNNGV. A distance of 18 bases separates the germline ends of V and J, which lose 5 bases and 10 bases respectively. Using the deep immunoSEQ assay, TCR CDR3 regions were amplified from genomic DNA by multiplex PCR. Extracted genomic DNA from each cell subset was distributed evenly across all wells of several immunoSEQ 96-well plates, and each plate was treated as a replicate. For sorted subsets, each replicate PCR was loaded with approximately 200 ng genomic DNA, equivalent to 32,000 or so T cell genomes. Purified libraries were quantified with a Qubit 3.0 fluorometer, sized on a Bioanalyzer 2100, and re-quantified with the KAPA Library Quantification kit. Every immunoSEQ 96-well plate was sequenced on a dedicated single-read 150-cycle Illumina NextSeq 550 flow cell. As for how the authors treated the data: Because only junctional sequences without quality scores were contained in the immunoSEQ output, filtering matching that applied to full-length reads could not be performed. Sequences were annotated with PyIR, a Python wrapper for IgBLAST v1.9, and V/J genes and CDR3 were assigned using IMGT germline references. Reads were removed for weak V/J assignments (E-value above 1e-6), missing CDR3, stop codons, out-of-frame junctions, or ambiguous translated residues. A V3J clonotype was defined by an identical inferred V gene, J gene, and CDR3 amino acid sequence. The percentage overlap between two repertoires was calculated by dividing the number of shared unique clonotypes by the size of the smaller repertoire. Repertoire richness was assessed with RTK rarefaction, the Chao1 estimator, and Recon v2.1 estimates of unobserved clonotypes. Generation probabilities for all TCRbeta clonotypes obtained by the gDNA method from a few donors were computed using OLGA. Not all clones reach the TCRdb copy of this immuneACCESS table, which keeps in-frame sequences only. Checked studies attribute under half of the gap to unresolved V genes and leave the rest unexplained. V and J calls and clone size come straight from that table; D and trimming were deduced from the DNA. The sample table contains nearly 1,000,000 clones; only one count was recorded for over 60% of them. The biggest ten clones account for over 1.3% of the sample.

The research as a whole found: Naive subsets generally had larger estimated clonotype richness than memory subsets did. Sampling was limited to blood, and TCR repertoires in tissue likely differ from TCR repertoires in blood. Higher generation probabilities were observed for clonotypes shared by all four sorted-subset donors than for non-shared clonotypes. Because the study included a small number of donors, the genetic and exposure-history diversity represented was limited. Pairwise subsampling indicated that sequencing depth was expected to affect the degree of clonotype sharing among donors. Rarefaction of sorted-subset datasets indicated incomplete sequencing despite the large sequencing depth. Sharing across four donors was observed for about 4.8% of naive CD4, less than 4% of naive CD8, roughly 2.4% of memory CD4, and about 0.4% of memory CD8 clonotypes.

The chain is encoded by TRBV11-2 joined to TRBJ2-1; the D gene is perhaps TRBD2, from 5 matching bases. The sequence was collected from a man younger than 35 in good health. What was sequenced was memory CD4+ T cells sorted from blood. The cell subset or site label on this specimen signifies: CD45RA-negative fraction. The DNA sequence is as follows: TGTGCCAGCAGCCTAGCACAAGCGTCGGTCGAGCAGTTCTTC. It specifies CASSLAQASVEQFF.